These 6 T cell receptor beta chains share one sample of origin, sequenced in a study of T cells expressing NK-cell markers. One entry per CDR3 protein, without DNA, is what TCRdb gives after re-calling the 5' RACE reads. This sample's clone table lists some 600,000 distinct CDR3 sequences. Source material: blood T cells: a sorted CD56 or NKG2C T cell subset, CD4+ or CD8+ T cells, or bulk PBMC T cells (not recorded which). The receptor source for this set is a man between 18 and 35 years old in good health.

This sequence joins TRBV4-2 and TRBJ2-3; no DNA is available, so the TRBD1 call from TCRdb remains unchecked. CDR3 length equals 15 residues. CDR1 is LGHNA, CDR2 YNFKEQ, per germline. This CDR3 is CASSQGQPSTDTQYF.

The chain uses TRBV15 and TRBJ1-1. CDR1 is LNHNV, CDR2 YYDKDF, per germline (reference sequence). The CDR3 runs to 14 residues. This CDR3 reads CATSRDLAGGEAFF. Based on the CDR3 plus reference TRBV15 and TRBJ1-1, the full variable domain is DAMVIQNPRYQVTQFGKPVTLSCSQTLNHNVMYWYQQKSSQAPKLLFHYYDKDFNNEADTPDNFQSRRPNTSFCFLDIRSPGLGDTAMYLCATSRDLAGGEAFFGQGTRLTVV.

The CDR3: CSAEMTGGSYEQYF. The chain is built from TRBV20-1 and TRBJ2-7; TCRdb's D gene call, TRBD1, goes unchecked for lack of DNA. This CDR3 comprises 14 residues. Germline V gives CDR1 DFQATT, CDR2 SNEGSKA (reference sequence).

The chain is built from TRBV7-6 and TRBJ2-7; absent DNA, TCRdb's TRBD2 call cannot be checked. Germline V CDR1 and CDR2: SGHVS, FNYEAQ. The CDR3 sequence is 15 residues long. The CDR3 reads CASSPPLGSSYEQYF.

The CDR3 spells CASSGREAPSGANVLTF. V and J are TRBV28 and TRBJ2-6; TCRdb outputs TRBD2, but without DNA this stays unchecked. CDR3 size: 17 residues. Germline-derived CDR1 and CDR2 are MDHEN and SYDVKM.

The chain is built from TRBV12-3 or TRBV12-4 and TRBJ1-3; TCRdb's D call, TRBD1, is unchecked because there is no DNA. This CDR3 is 14 amino acids long. This CDR3 is CASSLTGGRNTIYF.